This T cell receptor beta chain was captured in a study of T cells in pancreatic ductal adenocarcinoma. Per the germline V gene, CDR1 is SGHNT and CDR2 is YYREEE (reference sequence). The CDR3 extends over 13 amino acids. V was trimmed by 4 bases and J by 5 bases, leaving 12 bases between them. Libraries were prepared by immunoSEQ multiplex PCR; TCRdb keeps only in-frame clonotypes and omits some of them. This repertoire shows over 90,000 clones, about 95% found once; its top ten account for roughly 3%. The selected patients with pancreatic ductal adenocarcinoma had surgery but no neoadjuvant therapy.

The J gene is TRBJ1-2, the V gene TRBV5-4; D perhaps matches TRBD1 (5 bases). The specimen was PBMCs. This receptor was obtained from a human donor with pancreatic ductal adenocarcinoma. CDR3 loop: CASSIDSRYGYTF. In nucleotides, the CDR3 is TGTGCCAGCAGCATCGACAGCCGATATGGCTACACCTTC.